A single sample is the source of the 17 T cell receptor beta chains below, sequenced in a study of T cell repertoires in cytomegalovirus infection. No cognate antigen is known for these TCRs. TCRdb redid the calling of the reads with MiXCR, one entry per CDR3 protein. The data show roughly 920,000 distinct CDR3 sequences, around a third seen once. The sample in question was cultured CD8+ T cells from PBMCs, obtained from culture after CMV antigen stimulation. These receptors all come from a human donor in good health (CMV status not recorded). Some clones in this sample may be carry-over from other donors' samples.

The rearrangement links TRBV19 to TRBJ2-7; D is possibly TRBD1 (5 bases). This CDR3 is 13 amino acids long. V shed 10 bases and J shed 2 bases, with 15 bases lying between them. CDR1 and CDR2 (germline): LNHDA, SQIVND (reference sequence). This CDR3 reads CATRAGATYEQYF. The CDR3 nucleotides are TGTGCCACACGAGCTGGGGCCACCTACGAGCAGTACTTC. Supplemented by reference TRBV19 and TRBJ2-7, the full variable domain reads DGGITQSPKYLFRKEGQNVTLSCEQNLNHDAMYWYRQDPGQGLRLIYYSQIVNDFQKGDIAEGYSVSREKKESFPLTVTSAQKNPTAFYLCATRAGATYEQYFGPGTRLTVT.

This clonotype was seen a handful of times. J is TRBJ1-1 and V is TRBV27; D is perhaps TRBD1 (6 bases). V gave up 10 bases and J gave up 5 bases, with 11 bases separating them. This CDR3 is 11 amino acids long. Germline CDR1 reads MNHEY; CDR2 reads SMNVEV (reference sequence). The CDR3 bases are TGTGCCACCGGTCAGGGGACTGAAGCTTTCTTT. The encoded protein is CATGQGTEAFF.

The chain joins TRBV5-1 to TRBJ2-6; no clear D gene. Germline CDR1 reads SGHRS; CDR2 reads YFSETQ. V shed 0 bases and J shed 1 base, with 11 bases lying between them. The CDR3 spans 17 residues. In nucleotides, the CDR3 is TGCGCCAGCAGCTTGGGACCCCCCGAATCTGGGGCCAACGTCCTGACTTTC. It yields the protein CASSLGPPESGANVLTF.

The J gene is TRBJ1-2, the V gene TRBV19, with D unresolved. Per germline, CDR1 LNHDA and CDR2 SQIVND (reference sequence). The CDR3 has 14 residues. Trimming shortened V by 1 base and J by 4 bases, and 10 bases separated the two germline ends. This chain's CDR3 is CASSIGHNTYGYTF. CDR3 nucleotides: TGTGCCAGTAGTATAGGTCACAACACCTATGGCTACACCTTC.

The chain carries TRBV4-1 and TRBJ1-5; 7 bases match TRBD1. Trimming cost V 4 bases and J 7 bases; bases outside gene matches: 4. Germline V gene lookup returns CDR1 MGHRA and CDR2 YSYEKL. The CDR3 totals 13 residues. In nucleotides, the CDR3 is TGCGCCAGCAGCCCTGCACAGGGGCAGCCCCAGCATTTT. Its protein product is CASSPAQGQPQHF.

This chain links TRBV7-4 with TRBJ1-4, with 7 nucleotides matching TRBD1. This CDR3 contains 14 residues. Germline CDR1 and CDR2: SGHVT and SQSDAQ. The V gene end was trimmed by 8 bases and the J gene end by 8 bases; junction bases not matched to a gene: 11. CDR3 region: CASANRGREEKLFF. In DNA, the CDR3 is TGTGCCAGCGCGAACAGGGGACGTGAAGAAAAACTGTTTTTT.

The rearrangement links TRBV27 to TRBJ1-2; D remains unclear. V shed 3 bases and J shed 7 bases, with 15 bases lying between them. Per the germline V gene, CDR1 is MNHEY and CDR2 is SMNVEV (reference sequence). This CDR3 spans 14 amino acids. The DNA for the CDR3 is TGTGCCAGCAGTTTTTCTCGGGCATCGTCTGGCTACACCTTC. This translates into CASSFSRASSGYTF.

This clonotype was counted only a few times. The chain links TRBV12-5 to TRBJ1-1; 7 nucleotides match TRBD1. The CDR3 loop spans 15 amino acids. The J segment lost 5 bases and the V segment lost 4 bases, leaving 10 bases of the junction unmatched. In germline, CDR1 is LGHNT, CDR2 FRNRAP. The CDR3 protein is CASGWRTGAWTEAFF. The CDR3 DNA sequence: TGTGCTAGTGGTTGGAGGACAGGTGCTTGGACTGAAGCTTTCTTT. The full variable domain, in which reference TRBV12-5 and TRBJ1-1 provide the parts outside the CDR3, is DARVTQTPRHKVTEMGQEVTMRCQPILGHNTVFWYRQTMMQGLELLAYFRNRAPLDDSGMPKDRFSAEMPDATLATLKIQPSEPRDSAVYFCASGWRTGAWTEAFFGQGTRLTVV.

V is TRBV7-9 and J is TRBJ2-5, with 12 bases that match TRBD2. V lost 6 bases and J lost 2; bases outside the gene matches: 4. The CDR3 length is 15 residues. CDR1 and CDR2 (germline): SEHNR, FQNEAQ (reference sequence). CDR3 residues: CASRPLAGGQETQYF. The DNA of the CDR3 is TGTGCCAGCAGACCTCTAGCGGGGGGGCAAGAGACCCAGTACTTC.

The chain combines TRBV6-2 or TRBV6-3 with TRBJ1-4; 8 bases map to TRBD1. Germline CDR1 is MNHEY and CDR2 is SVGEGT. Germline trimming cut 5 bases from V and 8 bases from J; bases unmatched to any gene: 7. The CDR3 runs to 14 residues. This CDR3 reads CASSPDREGEKLFF. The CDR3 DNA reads TGTGCCAGCAGTCCGGACAGGGAAGGAGAAAAACTGTTTTTT.

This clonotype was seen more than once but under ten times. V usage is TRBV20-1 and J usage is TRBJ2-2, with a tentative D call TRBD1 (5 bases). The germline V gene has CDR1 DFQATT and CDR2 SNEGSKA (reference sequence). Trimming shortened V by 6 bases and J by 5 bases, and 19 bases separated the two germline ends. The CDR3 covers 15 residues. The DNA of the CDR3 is TGCAGTGCCACCCAGGTCCAGGGCTGGACCGGGGAGCTGTTTTTT. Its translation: CSATQVQGWTGELFF.

The CDR3 spells CASRGPGGGTEAFF. The CDR3 DNA reads as TGTGCCAGCAGAGGTCCGGGGGGTGGGACTGAAGCTTTCTTT. This chain joins TRBV7-6 and TRBJ1-1; D possibly corresponds to TRBD1 (5 bases). Germline loops: CDR1 SGHVS, CDR2 FNYEAQ. This CDR3 spans 14 amino acids. Trimming took off 6 bases at V and 5 bases at J, with 16 bases between the two ends.

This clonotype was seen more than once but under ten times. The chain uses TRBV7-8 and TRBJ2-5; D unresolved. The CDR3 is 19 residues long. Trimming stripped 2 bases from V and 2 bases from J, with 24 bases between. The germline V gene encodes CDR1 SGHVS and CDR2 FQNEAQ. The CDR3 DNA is TGTGCCAGCAGCTTATGGGTGGTGGTCAGGCGGAACCCTCAAGAGACCCAGTACTTC. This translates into CASSLWVVVRRNPQETQYF.

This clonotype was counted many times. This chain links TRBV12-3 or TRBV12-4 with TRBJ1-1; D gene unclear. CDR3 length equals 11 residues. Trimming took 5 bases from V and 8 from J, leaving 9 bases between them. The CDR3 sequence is CASSVSAEAFF. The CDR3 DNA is TGTGCCAGCAGTGTCAGCGCAGAAGCTTTCTTT.

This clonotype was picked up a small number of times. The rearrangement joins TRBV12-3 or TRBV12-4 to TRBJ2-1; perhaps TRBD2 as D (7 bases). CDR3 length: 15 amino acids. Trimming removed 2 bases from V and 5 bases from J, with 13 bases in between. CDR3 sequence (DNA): TGTGCCAGCAGTTTAAGGGGGGGGCCCAACAATGAGCAGTTCTTC. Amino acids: CASSLRGGPNNEQFF.

The CDR3 DNA reads as TGTGCCACCAGCAGAGATCGGGGTGCTACTCAGCCCCAGCATTTT. This codes for CATSRDRGATQPQHF. The rearrangement links TRBV15 to TRBJ1-5, with no clear D. Deletions cut 0 bases from V and 6 bases from J, with 12 bases between. CDR3 size: 15 residues. Germline values: CDR1 LNHNV, CDR2 YYDKDF (reference sequence). The full variable domain, in which reference TRBV15 and TRBJ1-5 provide the parts outside the CDR3, is DAMVIQNPRYQVTQFGKPVTLSCSQTLNHNVMYWYQQKSSQAPKLLFHYYDKDFNNEADTPDNFQSRRPNTSFCFLDIRSPGLGDTAMYLCATSRDRGATQPQHFGDGTRLSIL.

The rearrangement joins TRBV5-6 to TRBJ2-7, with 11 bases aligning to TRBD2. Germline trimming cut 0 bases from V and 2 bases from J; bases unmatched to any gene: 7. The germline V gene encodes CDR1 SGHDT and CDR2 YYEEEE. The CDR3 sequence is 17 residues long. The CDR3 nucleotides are TGTGCCAGCAGCTTGGCTCTAGCGGGGGGTCCAACCTACGAGCAGTACGTC. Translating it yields CASSLALAGGPTYEQYV.